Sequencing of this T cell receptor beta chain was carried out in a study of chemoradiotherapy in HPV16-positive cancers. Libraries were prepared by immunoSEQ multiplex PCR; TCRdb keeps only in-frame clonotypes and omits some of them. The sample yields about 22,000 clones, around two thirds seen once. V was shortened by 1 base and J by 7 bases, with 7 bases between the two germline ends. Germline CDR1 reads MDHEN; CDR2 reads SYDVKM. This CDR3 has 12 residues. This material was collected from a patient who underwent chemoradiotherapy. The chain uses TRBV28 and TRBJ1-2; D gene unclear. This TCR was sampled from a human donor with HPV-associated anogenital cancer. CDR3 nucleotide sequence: TGTGCCAGCAGTTTATTAGGGTTTGGCTACACCTTC. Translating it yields CASSLLGFGYTF.